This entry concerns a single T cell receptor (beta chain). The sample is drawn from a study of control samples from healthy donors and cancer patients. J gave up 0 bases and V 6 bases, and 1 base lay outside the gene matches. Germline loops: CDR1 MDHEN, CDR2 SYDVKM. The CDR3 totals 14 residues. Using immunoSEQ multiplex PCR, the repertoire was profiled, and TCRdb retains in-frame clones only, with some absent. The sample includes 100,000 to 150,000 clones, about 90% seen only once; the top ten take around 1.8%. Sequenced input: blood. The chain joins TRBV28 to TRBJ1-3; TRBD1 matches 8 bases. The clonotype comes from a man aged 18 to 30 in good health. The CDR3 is CASSTGGSGNTIYF. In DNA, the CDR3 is TGTGCCAGCAGCACAGGGGGCTCTGGAAACACCATATATTTT.